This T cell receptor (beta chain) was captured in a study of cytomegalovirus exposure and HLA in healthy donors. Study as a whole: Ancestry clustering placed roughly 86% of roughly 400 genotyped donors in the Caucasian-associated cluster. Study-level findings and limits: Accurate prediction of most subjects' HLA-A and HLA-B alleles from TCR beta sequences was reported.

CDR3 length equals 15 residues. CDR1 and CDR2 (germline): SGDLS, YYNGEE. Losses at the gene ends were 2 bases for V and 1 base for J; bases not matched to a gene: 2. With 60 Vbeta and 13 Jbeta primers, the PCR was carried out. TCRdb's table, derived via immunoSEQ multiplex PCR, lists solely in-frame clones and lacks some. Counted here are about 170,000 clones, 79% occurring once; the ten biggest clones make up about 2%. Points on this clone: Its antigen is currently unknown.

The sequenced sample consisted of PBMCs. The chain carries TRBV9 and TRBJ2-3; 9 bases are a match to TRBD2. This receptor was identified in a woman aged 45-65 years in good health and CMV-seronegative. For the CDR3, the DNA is TGTGCCAGCAGCGTGCGGGGGGGCGGCACAGATACGCAGTATTTT. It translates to CASSVRGGGTDTQYF.